A selection of T cell receptor beta chains follows, all from one sample in a study of somatic mutations in cytotoxic T cells in rheumatoid arthritis. Here immunoSEQ multiplex PCR was the method, and the copy in TCRdb shows in-frame clones only, minus some. The sample holds about 4,200 clones, 55% to 80% seen once. What was sequenced was CD8+ T cells sorted from blood. The receptors come from an adult with rheumatoid arthritis. Each CDR3 is given with its conserved first and last residue. The D gene is left open where the match is weak. The size field is filled for only some rows; it gives once, few, many or a size class.

>NA|NA|TRBV9|TRBJ1-5
CASSVDGGANQPQHF
TGTGCCAGCAGCGTAGACGGGGGGGCCAATCAGCCCCAGCATTTT
>NA|NA|TRBV4-3|TRBJ2-1
CASSRLGESSYNEQFF
TGCGCCAGCAGCCGGCTGGGGGAGAGCTCCTACAATGAGCAGTTCTTC
>NA|NA|TRBV5-5|TRBJ1-5
CASHPDGISNQPQHF
TGTGCCAGCCACCCGGATGGGATAAGCAATCAGCCCCAGCATTTT
>NA|few|TRBV20-1|TRBJ1-1
CSARWGIEAFF
TGCAGTGCTAGGTGGGGAATTGAAGCTTTCTTT
>NA|NA|TRBV27|TRBJ2-7
CATQGGESYEQYF
TGTGCCACCCAAGGGGGGGAATCCTACGAGCAGTACTTC
>NA|NA|TRBV4-1|TRBJ1-3
CASSQNTNTIYF
TGCGCCAGCAGCCAAAACACCAACACCATATATTTT
>NA|NA|TRBV4-1|TRBJ2-7
CASSQEGVQHEQYF
TGCGCCAGCAGCCAAGAGGGGGTTCAGCACGAGCAGTACTTC
>NA|NA|TRBV6-1|TRBJ2-3
CASSVGFASTDTQYF
TGTGCCAGCAGTGTTGGCTTTGCTAGCACAGATACGCAGTATTTT
>TRBD1|NA|TRBV5-1|TRBJ2-4
CASSMGQAKNIQYF
TGCGCCAGCAGCATGGGACAGGCCAAAAACATTCAGTACTTC
>NA|NA|TRBV2|TRBJ2-7
CASIGGRGYEQYF
TGTGCCAGCATCGGGGGAAGGGGCTACGAGCAGTACTTC
>NA|once|TRBV19|TRBJ2-3
CASISDPTQYF
TGTGCCAGTATTTCGGACCCTACGCAGTATTTT
>TRBD2|few|TRBV5-5|TRBJ2-2
CASSLGLAGGPFTGELFF
TGTGCCAGCAGCTTGGGACTAGCGGGGGGGCCGTTCACCGGGGAGCTGTTTTTT
>NA|NA|TRBV11-1|TRBJ1-2
CASSLDPSNYGYTF
TGTGCCAGCAGCTTAGACCCCAGTAACTATGGCTACACCTTC
>NA|NA|TRBV27|TRBJ2-7
CASSIKQGPEQYF
TGTGCCAGCAGTATCAAACAGGGCCCCGAGCAGTACTTC
>NA|NA|TRBV7-9|TRBJ2-7
CASSLQQYEQYF
TGTGCCAGCAGCTTACAACAGTACGAGCAGTACTTC
>NA|NA|TRBV19|TRBJ2-1
CASTEGSMGDNEQFF
TGTGCCAGTACCGAAGGATCCATGGGCGACAATGAGCAGTTCTTC
>NA|NA|TRBV14|TRBJ2-1
CASSQNLWESSYNEQFF
TGTGCCAGCAGCCAAAACCTTTGGGAGAGCTCCTACAATGAGCAGTTCTTC
>NA|few|TRBV5-1|TRBJ2-7
CASSLGRDEQYF
TGCGCCAGCAGCTTGGGCCGGGACGAGCAGTACTTC
>NA|NA|TRBV11-2|TRBJ2-7
CASSLGPLREQYF
TGTGCCAGCAGCTTAGGGCCACTACGCGAGCAGTACTTC
>TRBD2|NA|TRBV7-9|TRBJ2-1
CASSVPGLAGGAGYNEQFF
TGTGCCAGCAGCGTTCCGGGACTAGCGGGGGGGGCGGGTTACAATGAGCAGTTCTTC
>TRBD1|NA|TRBV7-9|TRBJ2-5
CASSRQGRTQYF
TGTGCCAGCAGCCGACAGGGACGGACCCAGTACTTC
>NA|NA|TRBV7-9|TRBJ2-5
CAGSLSGVETQYF
TGTGCCGGGAGTCTGTCCGGGGTGGAGACCCAGTACTTC